This T cell receptor beta chain was recorded in a study of follicular helper T cells after annual influenza vaccination. In the study overall: Sampling occurred days 0, 7 and 28 after each influenza vaccination. For some subjects, blood spans the 2013-2014, 2014-2015 and 2015-2016 annual vaccinations.

The table came from immunoSEQ multiplex PCR; TCRdb's copy has only in-frame clones and leaves some out. This table holds about 9,800 clones, 83% found once. This sample's time point: 2014-2015 season, 7 days after vaccination. Excluded were substance abuse, HIV/AIDS, active cancer, immunomodulatory drugs and active illness. Germline CDR1 and CDR2: SGHRS and YFSETQ. With 4 bases removed from V and 6 bases from J, the gap between germline ends came to 9 bases. CDR3 length equals 12 residues. V and J are TRBV5-1 and TRBJ2-3; D unresolved. The sequences come from CXCR5- memory CD4+ T cells sorted from blood, collected 7 days after influenza vaccination. The sequence derives from an adult who received the influenza vaccine. CDR3 nucleotides: TGCGCCAGCAGCCGCGACTGGGATACGCAGTATTTT. It specifies CASSRDWDTQYF.